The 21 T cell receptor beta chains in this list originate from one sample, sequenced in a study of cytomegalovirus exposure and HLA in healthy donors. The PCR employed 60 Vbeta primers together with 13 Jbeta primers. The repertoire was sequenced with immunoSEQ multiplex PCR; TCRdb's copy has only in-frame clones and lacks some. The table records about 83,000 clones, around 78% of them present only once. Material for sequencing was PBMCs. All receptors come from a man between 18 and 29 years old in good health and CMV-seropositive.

CDR3 bases: TGTGCCAGCAGGAGAAGGGACACGAACACCGGGGAGCTGTTTTTT. Translation gives CASRRRDTNTGELFF. The genes are TRBV6-1 and TRBJ2-2; perhaps TRBD1 as D (6 bases). The germline V gene encodes CDR1 MNHNS and CDR2 SASEGT. The CDR3 extends over 15 amino acids. V was cut by 6 bases and J by 0 bases, with 11 bases left in between.

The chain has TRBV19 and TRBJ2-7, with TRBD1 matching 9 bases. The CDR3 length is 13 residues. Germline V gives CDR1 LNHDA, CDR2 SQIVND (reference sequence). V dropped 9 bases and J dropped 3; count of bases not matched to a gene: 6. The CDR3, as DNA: TGTGCCAGCACTCCGACAGGGGGCTACGAGCAGTACTTC. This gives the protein CASTPTGGYEQYF.

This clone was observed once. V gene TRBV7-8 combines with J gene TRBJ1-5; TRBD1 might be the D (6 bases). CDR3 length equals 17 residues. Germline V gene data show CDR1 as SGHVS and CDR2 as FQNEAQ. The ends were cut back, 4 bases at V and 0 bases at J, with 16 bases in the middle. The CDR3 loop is CASSSPRDILSNQPQHF. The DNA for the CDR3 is TGTGCCAGCAGCTCGCCCCGGGACATCCTTAGCAATCAGCCCCAGCATTTT.

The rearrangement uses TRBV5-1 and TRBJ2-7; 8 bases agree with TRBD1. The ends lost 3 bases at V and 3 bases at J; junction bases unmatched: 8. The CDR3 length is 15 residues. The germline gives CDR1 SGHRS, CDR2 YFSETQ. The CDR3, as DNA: TGCGCCAGCAGCTGGCAGGGGGCGATGGGCTACGAGCAGTACTTC. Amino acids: CASSWQGAMGYEQYF.

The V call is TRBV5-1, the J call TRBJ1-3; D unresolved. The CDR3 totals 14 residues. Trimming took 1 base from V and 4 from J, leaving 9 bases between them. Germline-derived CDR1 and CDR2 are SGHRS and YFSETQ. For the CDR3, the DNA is TGCGCCAGCAGCTTGAATACAGTGGGAAACACCATATATTTT. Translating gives CASSLNTVGNTIYF. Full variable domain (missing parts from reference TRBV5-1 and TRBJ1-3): KAGVTQTPRYLIKTRGQQVTLSCSPISGHRSVSWYQQTPGQGLQFLFEYFSETQRNKGNFPGRFSGRQFSNSRSEMNVSTLELGDSALYLCASSLNTVGNTIYFGEGSWLTVV.

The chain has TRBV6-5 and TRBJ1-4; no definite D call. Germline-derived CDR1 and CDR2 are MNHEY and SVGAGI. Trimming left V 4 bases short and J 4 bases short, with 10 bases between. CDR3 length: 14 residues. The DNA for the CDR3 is TGTGCCAGCAGTTTCTATGTGAATAATGAAAAACTGTTTTTT. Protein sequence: CASSFYVNNEKLFF.

CDR3 sequence: CASSQSGGLCYEQYF. Here the CDR3 DNA reads TGCGCCAGCAGTCAATCGGGGGGATTATGCTACGAGCAGTACTTC. The chain employs TRBV23-1 and TRBJ2-7; D possibly corresponds to TRBD2 (6 bases). TRBV23-1 is sorted into the ORF group, with uncertain function. Deletions cut 0 bases from V and 3 bases from J, with 12 bases between. The CDR3 totals 15 residues.

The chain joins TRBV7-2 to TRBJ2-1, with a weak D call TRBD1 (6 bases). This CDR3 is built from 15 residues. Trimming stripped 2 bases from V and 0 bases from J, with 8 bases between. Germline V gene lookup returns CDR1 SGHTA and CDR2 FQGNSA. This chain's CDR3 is CASSLNRDSYNEQFF. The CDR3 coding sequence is TGTGCCAGCAGCTTAAACAGGGACTCCTACAATGAGCAGTTCTTC.

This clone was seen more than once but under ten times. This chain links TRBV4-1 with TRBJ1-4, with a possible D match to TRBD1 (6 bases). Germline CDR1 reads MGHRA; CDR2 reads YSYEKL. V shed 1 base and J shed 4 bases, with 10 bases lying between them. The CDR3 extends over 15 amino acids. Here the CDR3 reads CASSQGDIVNEKLFF. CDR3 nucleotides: TGCGCCAGCAGCCAAGGGGACATTGTTAATGAAAAACTGTTTTTT.

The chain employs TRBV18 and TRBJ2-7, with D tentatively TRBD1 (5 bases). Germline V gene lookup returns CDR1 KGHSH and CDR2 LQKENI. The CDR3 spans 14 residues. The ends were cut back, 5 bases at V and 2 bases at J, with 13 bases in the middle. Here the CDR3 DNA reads TGTGCCAGCTCATATGGGGCAGTAACCTACGAGCAGTACTTC. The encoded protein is CASSYGAVTYEQYF.

The CDR3, as DNA: TGCGCCAGCAGTGACCGGAGCGGGACTAGGCAGTTCTTC. Its translation: CASSDRSGTRQFF. This rearrangement joins TRBV10-2 to TRBJ2-1; TRBD2 matches at 8 bases. The germline V gene encodes CDR1 WSHSY and CDR2 SAAADI. V lost 3 bases and J lost 12; bases outside the gene matches: 7. The CDR3 spans 13 residues.

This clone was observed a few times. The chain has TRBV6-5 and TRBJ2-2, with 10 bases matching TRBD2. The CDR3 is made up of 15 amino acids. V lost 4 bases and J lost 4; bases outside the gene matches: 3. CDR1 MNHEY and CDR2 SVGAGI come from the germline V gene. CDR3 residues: CASSSRTSGTGELFF. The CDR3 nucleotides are TGTGCCAGCAGTTCCAGGACTAGCGGCACCGGGGAGCTGTTTTTT.

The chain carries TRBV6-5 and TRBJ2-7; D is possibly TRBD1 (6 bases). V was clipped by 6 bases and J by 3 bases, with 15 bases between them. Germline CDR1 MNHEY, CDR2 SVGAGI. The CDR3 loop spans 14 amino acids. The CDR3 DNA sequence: TGTGCCAGCAGCCATCGTGACAGGAACTACGAGCAGTACTTC. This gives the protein CASSHRDRNYEQYF.

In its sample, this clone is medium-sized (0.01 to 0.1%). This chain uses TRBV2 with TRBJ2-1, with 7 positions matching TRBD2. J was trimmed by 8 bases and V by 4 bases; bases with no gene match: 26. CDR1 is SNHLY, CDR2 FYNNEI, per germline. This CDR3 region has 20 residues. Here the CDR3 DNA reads TGTGCCAGCAGTGTAGCCCTAAAGTCAACCGGGACTATCTCCTTTTATGAGCAGTTCTTC. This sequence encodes CASSVALKSTGTISFYEQFF.

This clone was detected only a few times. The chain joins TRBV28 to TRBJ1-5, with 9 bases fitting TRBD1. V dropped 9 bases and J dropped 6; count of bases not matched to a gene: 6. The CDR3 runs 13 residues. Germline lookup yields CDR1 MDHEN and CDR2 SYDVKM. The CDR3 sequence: CASRGTGTQPQHF. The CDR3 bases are TGTGCCAGTCGAGGGACAGGGACTCAGCCCCAGCATTTT.

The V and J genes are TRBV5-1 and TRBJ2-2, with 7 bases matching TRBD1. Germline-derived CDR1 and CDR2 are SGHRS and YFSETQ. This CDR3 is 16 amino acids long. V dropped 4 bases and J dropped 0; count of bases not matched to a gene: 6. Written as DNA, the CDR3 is TGCGCCAGCAGCCCGTCGACAGGGACGAACACCGGGGAGCTGTTTTTT. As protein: CASSPSTGTNTGELFF.

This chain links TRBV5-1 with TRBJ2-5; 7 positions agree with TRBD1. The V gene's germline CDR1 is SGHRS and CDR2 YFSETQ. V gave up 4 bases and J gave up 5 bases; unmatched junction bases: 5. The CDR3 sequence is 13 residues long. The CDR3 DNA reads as TGCGCCAGCAGCCGGGGACAGCTGGAGACCCAGTACTTC. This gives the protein CASSRGQLETQYF.

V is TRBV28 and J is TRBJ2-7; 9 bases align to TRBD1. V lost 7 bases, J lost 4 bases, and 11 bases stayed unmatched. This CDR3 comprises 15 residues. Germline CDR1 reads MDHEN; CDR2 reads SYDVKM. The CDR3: CASIQSGTGFYEQYF. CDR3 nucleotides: TGTGCCAGCATCCAATCCGGGACAGGGTTTTACGAGCAGTACTTC. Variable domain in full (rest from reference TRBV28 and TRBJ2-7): DVKVTQSSRYLVKRTGEKVFLECVQDMDHENMFWYRQDPGLGLRLIYFSYDVKMKEKGDIPEGYSVSREKKERFSLILESASTNQTSMYLCASIQSGTGFYEQYFGPGTRLTVT.

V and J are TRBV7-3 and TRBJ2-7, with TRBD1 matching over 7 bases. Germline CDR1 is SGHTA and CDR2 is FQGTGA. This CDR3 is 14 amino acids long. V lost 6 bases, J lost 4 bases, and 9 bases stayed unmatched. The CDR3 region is CASRTLRDRYEQYF. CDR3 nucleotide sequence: TGTGCCAGCAGGACCCTCCGGGACAGATACGAGCAGTACTTC.

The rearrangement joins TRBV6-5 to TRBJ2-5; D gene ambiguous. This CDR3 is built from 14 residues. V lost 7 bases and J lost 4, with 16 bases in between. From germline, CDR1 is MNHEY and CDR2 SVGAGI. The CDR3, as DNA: TGTGCCAGCAACGAGTTGGGCCCCGGAGAGACCCAGTACTTC. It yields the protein CASNELGPGETQYF.

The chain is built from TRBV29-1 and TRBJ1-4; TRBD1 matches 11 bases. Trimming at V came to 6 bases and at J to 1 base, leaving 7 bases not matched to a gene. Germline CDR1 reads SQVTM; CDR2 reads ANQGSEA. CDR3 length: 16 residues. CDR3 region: CSVARTGGITNEKLFF. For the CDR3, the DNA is TGCAGCGTCGCGAGGACAGGGGGCATAACTAATGAAAAACTGTTTTTT.